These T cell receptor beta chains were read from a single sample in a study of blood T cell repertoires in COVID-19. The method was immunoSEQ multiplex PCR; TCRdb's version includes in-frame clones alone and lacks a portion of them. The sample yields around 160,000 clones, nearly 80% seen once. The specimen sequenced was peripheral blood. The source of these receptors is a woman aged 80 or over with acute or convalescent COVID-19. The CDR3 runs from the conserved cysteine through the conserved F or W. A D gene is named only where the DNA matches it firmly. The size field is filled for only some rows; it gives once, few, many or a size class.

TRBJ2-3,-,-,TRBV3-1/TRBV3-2,TGTGCCAGCAGCGCCAGACTGAGCGCAGATACGCAGTATTTT,CASSARLSADTQYF
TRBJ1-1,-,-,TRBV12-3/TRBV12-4,TGTGCCAGCAGTTTAACGGGGGTTATTGAAGCTTTCTTT,CASSLTGVIEAFF
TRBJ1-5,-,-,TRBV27,TGTGCCAGCAGCCACAGGTTTCATCAGCCCCAGCATTTT,CASSHRFHQPQHF
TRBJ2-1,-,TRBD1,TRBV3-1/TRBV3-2,TGTGCCAGCAGCCCCCGGGACAGAGGGAACAATGAGCAGTTCTTC,CASSPRDRGNNEQFF
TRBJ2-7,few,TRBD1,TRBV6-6,TGTGCCAGCACCCTTACAGGGGGCGGAGACGAGCAGTACTTC,CASTLTGGGDEQYF
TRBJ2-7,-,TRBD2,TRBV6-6,TGTGCCAGCAGAAGCGGGGGCCCCCTCGAGCAGTACTTC,CASRSGGPLEQYF
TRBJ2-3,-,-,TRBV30,TGTGCCTGGAGTGTTCCGGATACGCAGTATTTT,CAWSVPDTQYF
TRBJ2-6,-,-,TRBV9,TGTGCCAGCAGCGTAGGGGGGGACGGGGCCAACGTCCTGACTTTC,CASSVGGDGANVLTF
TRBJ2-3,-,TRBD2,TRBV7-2,TGTGCCAGCAGCTTAATAGCGGGGGGGCCGGTAGATACGCAGTATTTT,CASSLIAGGPVDTQYF
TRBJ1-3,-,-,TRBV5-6,TGTGCCAGCAGCTTGGTAGGGGGGGCTCTTCACTCTGGAAACACCATATATTTT,CASSLVGGALHSGNTIYF
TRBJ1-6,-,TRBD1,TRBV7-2,TGTGCCAGCAGCCAAGGTGCCGGGACAGGGTTTTCACCCCTCCACTTT,CASSQGAGTGFSPLHF
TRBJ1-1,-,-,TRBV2,TGTGCCAGCAGTGGGACTCGCACTGAAGCTTTCTTT,CASSGTRTEAFF
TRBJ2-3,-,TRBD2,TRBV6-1,TGTGCCAGCAGTGAAGTACTAGCGGGGGGCACAGATACGCAGTATTTT,CASSEVLAGGTDTQYF
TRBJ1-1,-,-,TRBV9,TGTGCCAGCAGCGCCTTGGGACACATGGACACTGAAGCTTTCTTT,CASSALGHMDTEAFF
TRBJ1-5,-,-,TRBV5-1,TGCGCCAGCAGCTTGGAAGGGGCCGGCAATCAGCCCCAGCATTTT,CASSLEGAGNQPQHF
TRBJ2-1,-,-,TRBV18,TGTGCCAGCTCACCACCGTCGACTCCTACCAATGAGCAGTTCTTC,CASSPPSTPTNEQFF
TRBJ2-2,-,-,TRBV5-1,TGCGCCAGCAGCCCTGATGGGCAGCAGAACACCGGGGAGCTGTTTTTT,CASSPDGQQNTGELFF
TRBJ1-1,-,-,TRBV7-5,TGTGCCAGAAGCTTCCACAGGGGGCGATACGTTGAAGCTTTCTTT,CARSFHRGRYVEAFF
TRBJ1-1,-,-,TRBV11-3,TGTGCCAGCAGCTTACAGGGGAACACTGAAGCTTTCTTT,CASSLQGNTEAFF
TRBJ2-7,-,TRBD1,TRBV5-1,TGCGCCAGCAGGCTTCAACCGCGGACAGGGTTAGGCTACGAGCAGTACTTC,CASRLQPRTGLGYEQYF
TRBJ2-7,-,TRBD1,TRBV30,TGTGCGGGCGGGACAGGGATTTCCTACGAGCAGTACTTC,CAGGTGISYEQYF
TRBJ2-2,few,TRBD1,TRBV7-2,TGTGCCAGCAGCTTAGACAGGGGCAGCGGGGAGCTGTTTTTT,CASSLDRGSGELFF
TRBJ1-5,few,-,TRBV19,TGTGCCAGTAGTATAGGGACAGCTAGCAATCAGCCCCAGCATTTT,CASSIGTASNQPQHF
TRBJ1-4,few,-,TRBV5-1,TGCGCCAGCAGGGCCGGGAACTCTAATGAAAAACTGTTTTTT,CASRAGNSNEKLFF
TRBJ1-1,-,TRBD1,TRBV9,TGTGCCAGCAGCGTAGGGGACAGGGTGCCTGAAGCTTTCTTT,CASSVGDRVPEAFF
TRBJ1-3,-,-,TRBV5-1,TGCGCCAGCAGCAGAACAGAGACCTTCTCTGGAAACACCATATATTTT,CASSRTETFSGNTIYF
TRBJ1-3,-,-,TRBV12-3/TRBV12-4,TGTGCCAGCAGTTTTATCTCTGGAAACACCATATATTTT,CASSFISGNTIYF
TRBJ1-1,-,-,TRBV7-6,TGTGCCAGCAGCTTAGAGTTGGCGGGAGTAGGGACTGAAGCTTTCTTT,CASSLELAGVGTEAFF
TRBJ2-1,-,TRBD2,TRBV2,TGTGCCAGCAGCCTAGCGGACCAATACAACAATGAGCAGTTCTTC,CASSLADQYNNEQFF
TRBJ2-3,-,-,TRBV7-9,TGTGCCAGCAGCTTTCAGGTTCCTCTCACAGATACGCAGTATTTT,CASSFQVPLTDTQYF
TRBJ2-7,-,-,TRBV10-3,TGTGCCATCAGTGGGGGGGGGCGCAACGAGCAGTACTTC,CAISGGGRNEQYF
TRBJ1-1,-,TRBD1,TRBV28,TGTGCCAGCATTTCACAGGGGACTGAAGCTTTCTTT,CASISQGTEAFF
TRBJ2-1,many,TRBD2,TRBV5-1,TGCGCCAGCAGCTTTGGGACTAGCGGGTCTTACAATGAGCAGTTCTTC,CASSFGTSGSYNEQFF
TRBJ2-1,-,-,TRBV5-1,TGCGCCAGCAGCTTGGGTGGAGCCGATGAGCAGTTCTTC,CASSLGGADEQFF
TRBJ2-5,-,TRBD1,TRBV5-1,TGCGCCAGCAGCTTGGGGGACAGGGTCGGATTTGAGACCCAGTACTTC,CASSLGDRVGFETQYF
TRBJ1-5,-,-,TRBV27,TGTGCCAGCAGTTTTACCGGGATTAGCAATCAGCCCCAGCATTTT,CASSFTGISNQPQHF
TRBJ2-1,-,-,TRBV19,TGTGCCAGTAGTCGGGGGTCAGTGAACAATGAGCAGTTCTTC,CASSRGSVNNEQFF
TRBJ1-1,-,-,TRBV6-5,TGTGCCAGCGCAAGACAGGTAAACATGAACACTGAAGCTTTCTTT,CASARQVNMNTEAFF
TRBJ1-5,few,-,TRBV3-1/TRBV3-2,TGTGCCAGCAGCCGAGGGCATAGCAATCAGCCCCAGCATTTT,CASSRGHSNQPQHF
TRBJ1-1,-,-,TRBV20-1,TGCAGTGCTAGCGACACAGTGGGAGCTTTCTTT,CSASDTVGAFF
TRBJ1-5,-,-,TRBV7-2,TGTGCCAGCAGCTTAGGGGGGGGCGGAACTCAGCCCCAGCATTTT,CASSLGGGGTQPQHF
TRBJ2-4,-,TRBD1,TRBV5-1,TGCGCCAGCAGCCTACAGGGGGGACTCGCCAAAAACATTCAGTACTTC,CASSLQGGLAKNIQYF
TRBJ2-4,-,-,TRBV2,TGTGCCAGTATGCATCGAGTAGCCAAAAACATTCAGTACTTC,CASMHRVAKNIQYF
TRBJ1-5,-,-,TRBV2,TGTGCCAGCAGTAAACTGGGACTTGGGCAGCCCCAGCATTTT,CASSKLGLGQPQHF
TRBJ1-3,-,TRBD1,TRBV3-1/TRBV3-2,TGTGCCAGCAGCCATCTCGGGACAGGGGCTGGAAACACCATATATTTT,CASSHLGTGAGNTIYF
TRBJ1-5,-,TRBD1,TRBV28,TGTGCCAGCAGTTTATCCGGGACAGGGGGCGCGAAGCCCCAGCATTTT,CASSLSGTGGAKPQHF
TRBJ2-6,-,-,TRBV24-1,TGTGCCACCAGTAACAGGAACTCTGGGGCCAACGTCCTGACTTTC,CATSNRNSGANVLTF
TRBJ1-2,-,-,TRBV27,TGTGCCAGCAGTTTTCAGGGGAACTATGGCTACACCTTC,CASSFQGNYGYTF
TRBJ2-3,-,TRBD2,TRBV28,TGTGCCAGCAGTCCCTCCGGGGGGGCCAAAGATACGCAGTATTTT,CASSPSGGAKDTQYF
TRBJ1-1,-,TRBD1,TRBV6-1,TGTGCCAGCAGTGCATCTGGGACAGGGTGGTCTGGCACTGAAGCTTTCTTT,CASSASGTGWSGTEAFF
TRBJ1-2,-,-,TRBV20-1,TGCAGTGCTAGTGGGAGGAACTATGGCTACACCTTC,CSASGRNYGYTF
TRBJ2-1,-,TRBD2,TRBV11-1,TGTGCCAGCAGCTTGGGGACTAGTAGGGTCTTC,CASSLGTSRVF
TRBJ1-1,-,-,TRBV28,TGTGCCAGCATGAGGGGGGGAGGGAACACTGAAGCTTTCTTT,CASMRGGGNTEAFF
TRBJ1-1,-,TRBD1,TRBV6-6,TGTGCCAGCAGTGGACAGGGGGTAAACACTGAAGCTTTCTTT,CASSGQGVNTEAFF
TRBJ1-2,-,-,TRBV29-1,TGCAGCGTTGTGGGGGAGGGCTATGGCTACACCTTC,CSVVGEGYGYTF
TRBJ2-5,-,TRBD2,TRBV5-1,TGCGCCAGCAGTCCCAAGGGACTAGGTGAGAGAGAGACCCAGTACTTC,CASSPKGLGERETQYF
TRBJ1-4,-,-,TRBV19,TGTGCCAGTAGTATCGCCCCCGGGGTCGGGGAACTGTTTTTT,CASSIAPGVGELFF